This T cell receptor beta chain emerged from a study of a mutant IDH1 vaccine in newly diagnosed glioma (dated by TCRdb to the early 2020s). Context from the whole study: Vaccination began 4-6 weeks after radiotherapy alone, or alongside temozolomide cycles in the chemotherapy-containing groups. Of the roughly 32 patients who were treated, about 62% were male and about 40% were female, and the mean age was about 37 years. Peripheral blood samples were drawn at six visits, namely V03 (baseline), V05, V07, V10, V12 and V13. The week-35 safety follow-up was designated visit V12, and the week-47 end of study was designated visit V13. Longitudinal TCRB deep sequencing was done for some 26 treated patients, wherever samples were available for exploratory analyses. Before enrollment, patients had received standard therapy of radiotherapy alone, temozolomide alone, or radiochemotherapy with temozolomide; most received the combination. Points the paper makes about the study in general: Vaccine-induced immune responses across multiple MHC alleles were detected in approximately 93% of patients. Changes in the top peripheral T cell clonotypes picked up by TCRB sequencing did not appear to be linked to pseudoprogression. According to the authors, sample limitations meant that analyses of patient blood samples could not be reproduced. Selection of PBMC samples for TCRB deep sequencing was based on availability.

This clone was found once. The antigen it binds to is not known. No base qualities exist here, and no much larger clone lies one base off it. Library preparation employed the immunoSEQ multiplex PCR assay. Following the manufacturer's protocol, the hsTCRB Kit was used to amplify rearranged TCR beta chain sequences. TCRB libraries were sequenced on an Illumina MiSeq. The paper's processing steps were these. Demultiplexing, trimming and gene mapping were performed with the kit vendor's proprietary platform. The clones in this table, taken by TCRdb from immuneACCESS, are in-frame only. Not every clone is retained; where verified, under half of the shortfall comes from an unresolved V gene, and the cause of the rest is unknown. That table gives V, J and clone size, and the DNA gave D and trimming. The sample includes around 70,000 clones, with 84% observed a single time. The ten biggest clones cover 9.5% to 15% of the sample.

The time point label corresponds to: week 35, safety follow-up. Each vaccine dose was 300 ug of a 20-mer mutant IDH1 peptide in Montanide, given subcutaneously with topical imiquimod. Across visits V03 through V10, patients got a total of eight vaccinations, given in weeks 1, 3, 5, 7, 11, 15, 19 and 23. Donors had newly diagnosed WHO grade 3 or 4 IDH1-mutant astrocytomas with loss of nuclear ATRX. The samples were drawn from NOA16, a multicentre, single-arm, open-label phase I trial in Germany that tested a mutant IDH1 peptide vaccine in humans for the first time. Genomic DNA for TCRB sequencing was extracted from EDTA blood using the DNeasy Blood and Tissue Kit. V is cut by 6 bases and J by 0 bases, and the space between the germline ends is 6 bases. The CDR3 runs 13 residues from the cysteine to the phenylalanine. CDR3 DNA is the only sequence kept; it has 39 bases, read in frame from the first base. CDR1 and CDR2, per the germline V gene, are MDHEN and SYDVKM.

The input for sequencing was PBMCs, taken from a glioma patient whose treatment included an IDH1 peptide vaccine. The sequence joins TRBV28 to TRBJ2-1; confidence is insufficient to name the D gene. The receptor's source is a man aged 18 to 29 with glioma. The encoded CDR3 is CASSLASYNEQFF. The DNA sequence is TGTGCCAGCAGCCTGGCCTCCTACAATGAGCAGTTCTTC.